This T cell receptor (beta chain) was captured by sequencing in a study of cytomegalovirus exposure and HLA in healthy donors. Study outcomes and limitations: Some V segments, TRBV6-2 and TRBV6-3 among them, were indistinguishable and were therefore excluded. The authors later found TCR association rates varying by HLA locus, with DRB1 most and HLA-C fewest. An analysis done earlier found most TCR beta V segments productive about 87% or about 30% of the time.

13 Jbeta primers and 60 Vbeta primers were used for the PCR. TCRdb keeps only in-frame clones here, not all; method: immunoSEQ multiplex PCR. This sample has 150,000 to 200,000 clones; 80% to 90% occur once, and the top ten carry roughly 8.8%. Comment on this clone: The target antigen is unknown.

Germline loops: CDR1 SGHDT, CDR2 YYEEEE. Trimming took 4 bases from V and 8 from J, leaving 21 bases between them. The length of the CDR3 is 15 residues. The specimen sequenced was PBMCs. The gene calls are TRBV5-6 and TRBJ1-2; perhaps TRBD1 as D (5 bases). This TCR was recovered from a man younger than 30 in good health and CMV-seropositive. In nucleotides, the CDR3 is TGTGCCAGCAGCGTCGGCGTGGTCGGGAGGGACGGCTACACCTTC. Its translation is CASSVGVVGRDGYTF. The complete variable domain, with remaining parts taken from reference TRBV5-6 and TRBJ1-2, reads DAGVTQSPTHLIKTRGQQVTLRCSPKSGHDTVSWYQQALGQGPQFIFQYYEEEERQRGNFPDRFSGHQFPNYSSELNVNALLLGDSALYLCASSVGVVGRDGYTFGSGTRLTVV.